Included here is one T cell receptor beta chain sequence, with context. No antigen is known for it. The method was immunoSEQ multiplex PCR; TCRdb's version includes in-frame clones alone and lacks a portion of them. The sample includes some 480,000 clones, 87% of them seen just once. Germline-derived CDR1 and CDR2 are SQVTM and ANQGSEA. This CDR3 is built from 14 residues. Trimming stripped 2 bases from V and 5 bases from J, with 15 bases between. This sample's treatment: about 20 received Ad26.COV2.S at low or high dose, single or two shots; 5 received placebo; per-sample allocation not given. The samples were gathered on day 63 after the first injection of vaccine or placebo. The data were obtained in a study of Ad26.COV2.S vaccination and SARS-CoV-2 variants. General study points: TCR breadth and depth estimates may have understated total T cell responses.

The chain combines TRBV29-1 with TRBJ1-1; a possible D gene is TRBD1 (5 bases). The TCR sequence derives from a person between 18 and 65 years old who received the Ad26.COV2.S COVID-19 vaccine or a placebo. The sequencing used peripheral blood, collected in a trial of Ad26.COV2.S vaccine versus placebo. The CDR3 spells CSVETHGGGTEAFF. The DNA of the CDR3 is TGCAGCGTTGAAACCCACGGGGGGGGAACTGAAGCTTTCTTT.